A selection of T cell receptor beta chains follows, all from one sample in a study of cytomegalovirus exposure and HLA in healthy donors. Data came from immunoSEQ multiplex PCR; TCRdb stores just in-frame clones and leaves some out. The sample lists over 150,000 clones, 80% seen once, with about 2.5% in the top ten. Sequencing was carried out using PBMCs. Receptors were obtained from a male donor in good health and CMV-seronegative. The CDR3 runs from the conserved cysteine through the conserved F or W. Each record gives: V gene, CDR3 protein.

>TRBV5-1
CASSLPSGGHSEKLFF
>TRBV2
CASRANSGTNEKLFF
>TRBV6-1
CASSDTPPRRTGQETQYF
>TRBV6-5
CASSSAGGETQYF
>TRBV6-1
CASSRTGPGSPLHF
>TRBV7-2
CASSFQDSPGDTQYF
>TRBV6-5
CASSYVGQWGAGELFF
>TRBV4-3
CASSHGQGDQPQHF
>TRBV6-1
CASRLTILGGYEQYF
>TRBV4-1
CASSRLSGRRAQETQYF
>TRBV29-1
CSVALGRDRAYTF
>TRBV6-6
CASSYPGTGGNEQFF
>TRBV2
CASSRDTNPDTQYF
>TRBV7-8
CASRPDRAVYGYTF